Sequencing of this T cell receptor (beta chain) was carried out in a study of blood T cell repertoires in COVID-19. Study context: T cells, B-cell-depleted T cells, or PBMCs supplied cDNA or gDNA.

In the original analysis: Using reference gene primer amplification, nucleated cell counts were estimated. Generated by immunoSEQ multiplex PCR, the TCRdb table keeps only in-frame clones and is missing some. The DNA gave D and trimming, while V, J and clone size come from that table. The sample lists about 270,000 clones; 65% to 90% were seen once. CDR3 length: 15 amino acids. Trimming removed 6 bases from V and 5 bases from J; junction bases left unmatched: 11. Germline V gene data show CDR1 as SNHLY and CDR2 as FYNNEI. All enrollees were roughly 18 to 95 years old and from approximately 25 US areas. Clinical history reported by participants formed the basis on which cohorts were assigned.

This sequence originates from a woman between 45 and 65 years old with acute COVID-19. The chain combines TRBV2 with TRBJ2-7; 9 bases are shared with TRBD1. The sequencing sample was made of PBMCs or T cells enriched from blood (not recorded which). The CDR3 sequence: CASRDLGQGSHEQYF. The CDR3 DNA reads as TGTGCCAGCAGGGATTTGGGACAGGGAAGTCACGAGCAGTACTTC.